Following are 12 T cell receptor beta chains from one sample sequenced in a study of siplizumab effects on memory and regulatory T cells. Sequenced by immunoSEQ multiplex PCR; TCRdb stores in-frame clones only, minus some. Of more than 75,000 clones in the sample, 96% are singletons; the top ten hold 0.025% to 0.035%. The sequencing sample was made of naive CD4+ T cells sorted from blood. These receptor sequences come from a human donor in good health.

The V gene is TRBV2, the J gene TRBJ1-1; TRBD1 might be the D (5 bases). CDR1 SNHLY and CDR2 FYNNEI come from the germline V gene. The CDR3 is made up of 15 amino acids. V shed 2 bases and J shed 2 bases, with 12 bases lying between them. The chain's CDR3 is CASSESSGGNTEAFF. CDR3 sequence (DNA): TGTGCCAGCAGTGAATCTTCTGGGGGTAACACTGAAGCTTTCTTT.

The rearrangement joins TRBV28 to TRBJ1-4, with 7 bases that match TRBD1. V lost 6 bases to trimming and J lost 8 bases; unmatched junction nucleotides: 6. Germline assignment: CDR1 MDHEN and CDR2 SYDVKM. The CDR3 has 13 residues. CDR3: CASRHRDREKLFF. In nucleotides, the CDR3 is TGTGCCAGCAGGCATAGGGACAGAGAAAAACTGTTTTTT.

The V call is TRBV6-5, the J call TRBJ1-1; D gene unclear. The germline V and J ends were trimmed by 2 bases and 4 bases, with 11 bases remaining between them. Germline CDR1 and CDR2: MNHEY and SVGAGI. This CDR3 has 14 amino acids. Here the CDR3 reads CASSYTGIVTEAFF. CDR3 in DNA: TGTGCCAGCAGTTACACGGGGATTGTCACTGAAGCTTTCTTT.

The V gene is TRBV18, the J gene TRBJ1-2; 7 nucleotides agree with TRBD1. The CDR3 runs 15 residues. CDR1 is KGHSH, CDR2 LQKENI, per germline. V shed 3 bases, J shed 0 bases, and the junction held 4 bases outside the gene matches. The DNA of the CDR3 is TGTGCCAGCTCACCGGACAGGTTAACTAACTATGGCTACACCTTC. This gives the protein CASSPDRLTNYGYTF.

The chain is built from TRBV29-1 and TRBJ2-3, with TRBD2 as a possible D gene (5 bases). From germline, CDR1 is SQVTM and CDR2 ANQGSEA. The V end lost 3 bases, the J end lost 3 bases, and 7 bases lay between the germline ends. The CDR3 covers 12 residues. In DNA form, the CDR3 reads TGCAGCGTTGAGGGCGGGACAGATACGCAGTATTTT. As protein: CSVEGGTDTQYF.

The V and J genes are TRBV21-1 and TRBJ2-6. TRBV21-1 is a known pseudogene. The CDR3 runs to 19 residues. The CDR3 nucleotides read TGTGCCAGCAGCAAAGCGACCGGGGCGCAGGTCCCTGGGGCCAACGTCCTGACTTTC. It yields the protein CASSKATGAQVPGANVLTF.

The gene calls are TRBV29-1 and TRBJ1-1; the match to TRBD1 covers 8 bases. This CDR3 has 13 residues. The germline V gene encodes CDR1 SQVTM and CDR2 ANQGSEA. V was clipped by 5 bases and J by 3 bases; unmatched bases: 5. DNA of the CDR3: TGCAGCGTTCGACAGGGGTCGGACACTGAAGCTTTCTTT. Amino acids: CSVRQGSDTEAFF.

The J gene is TRBJ2-7, the V gene TRBV4-3; the match to TRBD1 covers 7 bases. The V segment lost 6 bases and the J segment 3 bases; nucleotides outside the gene matches: 14. Germline V CDR1 and CDR2: LGHNA, YSLEER. The CDR3 has 16 residues. The CDR3 here is CASSPGKGHRGYEQYF. The CDR3 nucleotides are TGCGCCAGCAGTCCCGGGAAGGGTCACAGGGGCTACGAGCAGTACTTC.

V usage is TRBV5-5 and J usage is TRBJ2-5, with D possibly being TRBD1 (6 bases). The CDR3 has 15 residues. Deletions cut 4 bases from V and 1 base from J, with 14 bases between. CDR1 and CDR2 (germline): SGHKS, YYEKEE (reference sequence). The CDR3 region is CASSPLQGRQETQYF. CDR3 DNA: TGTGCCAGCAGCCCACTCCAGGGGCGCCAAGAGACCCAGTACTTC.

V and J are TRBV6-1 and TRBJ1-1, with D perhaps matching TRBD1 (5 bases). The germline V gene encodes CDR1 MNHNS and CDR2 SASEGT. Trimming took 6 bases from V and 0 from J, leaving 14 bases between them. The CDR3 has 15 residues. CDR3 amino acids: CASSAGWGVNTEAFF. Here the CDR3 DNA reads TGTGCCAGCAGCGCAGGGTGGGGAGTGAACACTGAAGCTTTCTTT.

This sequence joins TRBV2 and TRBJ2-2; 7 bases agree with TRBD1. V gave up 5 bases and J gave up 7 bases; unmatched junction bases: 10. From germline, CDR1 is SNHLY and CDR2 FYNNEI. The CDR3 length is 15 residues. CDR3 amino acids: CASSPISPGGGELFF. The DNA of the CDR3 is TGTGCCAGCAGTCCAATTTCTCCAGGGGGCGGGGAGCTGTTTTTT.

The rearrangement joins TRBV9 to TRBJ2-3, with D unclear. The CDR3 has 12 residues. V dropped 3 bases and J dropped 8 bases, with 10 bases sitting between them. Germline values: CDR1 SGDLS, CDR2 YYNGEE. CDR3 residues: CASSAVGGTQYF. The CDR3 DNA follows: TGTGCCAGCAGCGCCGTGGGTGGTACGCAGTATTTT. Full variable domain (missing parts from reference TRBV9 and TRBJ2-3): DSGVTQTPKHLITATGQRVTLRCSPRSGDLSVYWYQQSLDQGLQFLIQYYNGEERAKGNILERFSAQQFPDLHSELNLSSLELGDSALYFCASSAVGGTQYFGPGTRLTVL.